This T cell receptor beta chain was obtained from a study of metastatic and nonmetastatic thyroid tumors (dated by TCRdb to 2020 to 2021). Background for the entire study: Repertoires were compared across peripheral blood and tumor or nodule tissue samples from malignant and benign thyroid patients.

Before undergoing thyroid surgery, none of the patients had been given any kind of treatment. The study retrospectively analysed patient clinical samples collected from about 2012 to 2019 using T-cell receptor beta sequencing. This clone came up many times. Its antigen remains unidentified. No base quality values were provided; no much bigger clone lies one nucleotide off. Beyond this particular receptor, the publication reports: TCR beta diversity was reported as significantly higher in malignant tumors than in benign nodules, in both blood and tumor samples.

Library prep was done by PCR. TCRdb records Illumina HiSeq 4000 as the sequencer. High-throughput sequencing was used to profile the CDR3 region of the TCR beta-chain in every patient. The authors' analysis ran thus. Drawing on CDR3 differences between clinicopathological groups, the researchers built a classifier meant to tell apart patients with distant-metastatic papillary thyroid cancer. The Shannon index was used to measure repertoire diversity, and the Morisita-Horn index was used to measure how similar tumor and blood repertoires were. TCRdb trimmed the raw reads at Q25, called clones with MiXCR and kept productive beta chains. The V and J calls, along with clone size, are taken from TCRdb and not from the paper's own processing. Counted in this sample were roughly 64,000 clones; under 5% of them appeared once. The ten largest make up 20% to 25% of the sample. V is reduced by 4 bases and J by 9 bases, leaving a spacing of 13 bases between them. The CDR3, cysteine through phenylalanine, is 13 amino acids long. The entry retains the CDR3 DNA only, 39 bases that are in frame from base 1. Reading the germline V gene (reference sequence) gives CDR1 WNHNN and CDR2 SYGVQD.

The V and J segments used are TRBV10-1 and TRBJ2-1; the D gene assignment is ambiguous. This TCR was recovered from a female donor with papillary thyroid cancer or a benign thyroid nodule (not recorded which). Some clones in this sample may be carry-over from other donors' samples. Material: blood. CDR3 region: CASSAAEWTEQFF. The sequenced DNA: TGCGCCAGCAGTGCGGCGGAATGGACTGAGCAGTTCTTC.